The entry below describes one T cell receptor (beta chain). In its sample, this clone was seen a few times. This clone's antigen is unknown. Because this receptor comes from a mouse, its gene names and germline sequences follow the mouse reference. The read terminates 4 residues ahead of where the CDR3 ends, so the germline J gene completes it. The data originate from a study of CD8+ T cells in alopecia areata listed by TCRdb under 2018. General notes on the study: Skin from C3H/HeJ donors with spontaneous alopecia (roughly 6-13 months old) was grafted onto female C3H/HeJ recipients aged about 6-10 weeks. On the human side, TCRbeta sequencing was run on scalp tissue and on sorted CD4+ and CD8+ peripheral blood T cells from healthy controls and from alopecia areata patients with either patchy or totalis/universalis disease. TCRbeta CDR3 regions were amplified by immunoSEQ multiplex PCR with 35 Vbeta forward and 13 Jbeta reverse primers. In both human patients and the C3H/HeJ mouse model, the study applied high-throughput TCRbeta sequencing to look at T cell clonal expansion in alopecia areata. RNA was obtained with the PAXgene miRNA kit for fixed scalp, the miRNeasy kit for PBMCs, and the RNeasy kit for mouse skin. Clonality in the scalp was compared among normal scalp (n=4), patchy alopecia areata scalp (n=8), and alopecia totalis/universalis scalp (n=8). Findings and caveats that apply to the study as a whole: Lesional scalp, especially in alopecia totalis/universalis, showed higher clonality and more expanded CD8+ clones than normal scalp, suggesting antigenic drive. TCR sequences shared between patients were less clear than in mice, possibly partly because of HLA diversity in the patient population. Scalp TCR repertoire analysis is complicated because resident alphabeta T cells in normal human skin are also sequenced, whereas mouse skin is dominated by gammadelta T cells.

Pooled mouse cutaneous lymph node cells were stained for CD4, CD8alpha, NKG2D, NKG2ACE and other markers and were then sorted on a BD Influx. Spanning cysteine to phenylalanine, the CDR3 consists of 15 amino acids. The DNA has 33 bases, all within the CDR3, and is read from base 1. Cut back by 0 bases and 0 bases, the V and J ends lie 9 bases apart. The germline V gene specifies NSHNY as CDR1 and SYGAGN as CDR2. The library was obtained by the immunoSEQ multiplex PCR assay. For TCR sequencing, RNA was extracted from every sample and reverse transcribed into cDNA to serve as template. First-strand cDNA was synthesized using SuperScript III with a 2:1 mix of oligo-dT and random hexamers. Amplification bias was assessed with a synthetic immune receptor repertoire, and residual bias was removed computationally. Sequencing of the libraries was done on Illumina HiSeq with 60 bp reads that cover the CDR3, reading from J toward V. The original pipeline was this. Raw reads were preprocessed to remove errors, and CDR3 was defined by IMGT conventions from the conserved cysteine to phenylalanine. Clonality was computed as 1 minus the Shannon entropy, with the entropy normalized by log2 of the number of productive unique TCRs. Scalp TCRbeta sequences were cross-referenced with sorted blood CD4 and CD8 repertoires so that the CD4 or CD8 identity of scalp clones could be inferred. TCRdb retrieved this table from immuneACCESS and kept in-frame rearrangements only. Not all clones are present; in checked studies, unresolved V genes account for under half, and no reason is known for the remainder. The V and J calls and clone size were taken over from that table, and D and trimming were inferred from the DNA. For this sample, approximately 300,000 clones appear and none is a singleton. The top ten clones comprise 1.2% of the sample.

The chain couples TRBV13-1 to TRBJ1-2; a confident D gene designation cannot be given. The TCR was taken from a C3H/HeJ mouse with alopecia areata. The strain's MHC haplotype is H2-k. The material sequenced was CD4+ T cells sorted from a lymph node. The CDR3 region reads CASSDANRSNSDYTF. The covered CDR3 bases are TGTGCCAGCAGTGATGCGAACAGATCAAACTCC.